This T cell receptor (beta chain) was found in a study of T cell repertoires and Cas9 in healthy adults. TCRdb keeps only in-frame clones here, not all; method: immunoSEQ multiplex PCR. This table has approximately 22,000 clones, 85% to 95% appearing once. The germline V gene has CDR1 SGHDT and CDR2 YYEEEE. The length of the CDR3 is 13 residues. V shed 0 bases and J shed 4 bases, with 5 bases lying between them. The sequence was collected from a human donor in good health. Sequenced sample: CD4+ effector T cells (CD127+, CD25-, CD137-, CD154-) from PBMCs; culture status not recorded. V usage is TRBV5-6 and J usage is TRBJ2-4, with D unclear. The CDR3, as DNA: TGTGCCAGCAGCTTGGCCCAGAAAAACATTCAGTACTTC. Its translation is CASSLAQKNIQYF.